This is a list of T cell receptor beta chains from one sample in a study of shared clonotypes between healthy human individuals. Sequenced by immunoSEQ multiplex PCR; TCRdb stores in-frame clones only, minus some. The sample has about 980,000 clones; 76% are singletons. The sequencing sample was made of memory CD4+ T cells sorted from blood. The source of these receptors is a man aged 18-30 years in good health. CDR3s include the opening cysteine and the closing phenylalanine or tryptophan. Fields, in order: clone size, CDR3 length, J gene, D gene, V gene, CDR3 protein, CDR3 DNA. D genes are given only for firm matches. Size is stated for part of the rows, as once, few or many counts, or as a class when the clone is expanded.

abundance: -
len: 12
j_gene: TRBJ1-2
d_gene: -
v_gene: TRBV6-5
CDR3aa: CASSLRGGGYTF
CDR3nt: TGTGCCAGCTCCCTACGGGGGGGAGGCTACACCTTC

abundance: -
len: 12
j_gene: TRBJ2-7
d_gene: -
v_gene: TRBV10-3
CDR3aa: CAIRQDNYEQYF
CDR3nt: TGTGCCATCAGGCAGGACAACTACGAGCAGTACTTC

abundance: -
len: 14
j_gene: TRBJ2-2
d_gene: -
v_gene: TRBV2
CDR3aa: CASSEAPGSGELFF
CDR3nt: TGTGCCAGCAGTGAAGCGCCAGGGTCCGGGGAGCTGTTTTTT

abundance: few
len: 15
j_gene: TRBJ1-6
d_gene: -
v_gene: TRBV19
CDR3aa: CATTGSWSGNSPLHF
CDR3nt: TGTGCCACTACAGGGAGTTGGTCGGGTAATTCACCCCTCCACTTT

abundance: few
len: 14
j_gene: TRBJ1-1
d_gene: TRBD1
v_gene: TRBV5-6
CDR3aa: CASQQQGANTEAFF
CDR3nt: TGTGCCAGTCAGCAACAGGGGGCGAACACTGAAGCTTTCTTT

abundance: -
len: 14
j_gene: TRBJ1-1
d_gene: -
v_gene: TRBV10-2
CDR3aa: CASRDRALNTEAFF
CDR3nt: TGCGCCAGCAGAGATAGGGCTTTGAACACTGAAGCTTTCTTT

abundance: -
len: 16
j_gene: TRBJ2-7
d_gene: -
v_gene: TRBV5-1
CDR3aa: CASSLAGTGSSYEQYF
CDR3nt: TGCGCCAGCAGCTTGGCCGGGACGGGGAGCTCCTACGAGCAGTACTTC

abundance: -
len: 14
j_gene: TRBJ2-7
d_gene: TRBD1
v_gene: TRBV6-1
CDR3aa: CASSAETGVYEQYF
CDR3nt: TGTGCCAGCAGTGCCGAGACAGGGGTCTACGAGCAGTACTTC

abundance: -
len: 14
j_gene: TRBJ2-7
d_gene: -
v_gene: TRBV5-1
CDR3aa: CASSFPEGSYEQYF
CDR3nt: TGCGCCAGCAGCTTCCCGGAGGGGTCCTACGAGCAGTACTTC

abundance: few
len: 15
j_gene: TRBJ1-1
d_gene: -
v_gene: TRBV28
CDR3aa: CASSRSIWWDTEAFF
CDR3nt: TGTGCCAGCAGTCGTTCCATTTGGTGGGACACTGAAGCTTTCTTT

abundance: -
len: 17
j_gene: TRBJ2-7
d_gene: TRBD2
v_gene: TRBV7-8
CDR3aa: CASSLASGRLFSYEQYF
CDR3nt: TGTGCCAGCAGCTTAGCTAGCGGGAGGCTCTTCTCCTACGAGCAGTACTTC

abundance: -
len: 14
j_gene: TRBJ2-3
d_gene: -
v_gene: TRBV5-4
CDR3aa: CASSLGGLTDTQYF
CDR3nt: TGTGCCAGCAGCTTGGGCGGGCTCACAGATACGCAGTATTTT

abundance: -
len: 16
j_gene: TRBJ1-3
d_gene: -
v_gene: TRBV19
CDR3aa: CASSIGVRSSGNTIYF
CDR3nt: TGTGCCAGTAGTATAGGGGTCAGGAGCTCTGGAAACACCATATATTTT